This entry concerns a single TCR beta chain. This CDR3 has 13 amino acids. The V and J ends lost 6 bases and 4 bases, in that order; junction bases with no gene match: 5. The V gene's germline CDR1 is SGHRS and CDR2 YFSETQ. The entry originates in a study of cytomegalovirus exposure and HLA in healthy donors. The wider study: Unique TCR beta sequences numbering over 100 million came from 150 million to 200 million T cells in an earlier analysis.

PCR employed 60 Vbeta and 13 Jbeta primers. Using immunoSEQ multiplex PCR, the repertoire was profiled, and TCRdb retains in-frame clones only, with some absent. The table records around 110,000 clones, 70% to 80% of them present only once. The sequenced sample was PBMCs. The TCR sequence derives from a woman in her late teens or twenties in good health and CMV-seronegative. The chain uses TRBV5-1 and TRBJ1-1; 8 bases align to TRBD1. CDR3 amino acids: CASTLTGGTEAFF. The CDR3 DNA follows: TGCGCCAGCACCCTCACAGGGGGCACTGAAGCTTTCTTT.